The entry below describes one TCR beta chain. The record originates from a study of blood T cell repertoires in COVID-19. Study details: Samples of COVID-19 (acute and convalescent) were obtained from the United States, Italy and Spain. Nucleic acid was either cDNA or gDNA, and it came from T cells, B-cell-depleted T cells, or PBMCs.

Per germline, CDR1 SEHNR and CDR2 FQNEAQ (reference sequence). The CDR3 is 13 amino acids. Trimming cost V 5 bases and J 5 bases; bases outside gene matches: 6. Study processing details: The assay estimated nucleated cells by amplifying reference gene primers. Assay used: immunoSEQ multiplex PCR; TCRdb lists only in-frame clones, some missing. V and J calls and clone size come straight from that table; D and trimming were deduced from the DNA. The data hold around 340,000 clones, with around four fifths observed a single time. Sequenced input: peripheral blood. The rearrangement links TRBV7-9 to TRBJ2-7; 7 nucleotides line up with TRBD1. The sequence was obtained from a man in his thirties or forties with active or convalescent COVID-19. The CDR3 is CASSLGDSNEQYF. In DNA, the CDR3 is TGTGCCAGCAGCCTAGGGGACAGCAACGAGCAGTACTTC.